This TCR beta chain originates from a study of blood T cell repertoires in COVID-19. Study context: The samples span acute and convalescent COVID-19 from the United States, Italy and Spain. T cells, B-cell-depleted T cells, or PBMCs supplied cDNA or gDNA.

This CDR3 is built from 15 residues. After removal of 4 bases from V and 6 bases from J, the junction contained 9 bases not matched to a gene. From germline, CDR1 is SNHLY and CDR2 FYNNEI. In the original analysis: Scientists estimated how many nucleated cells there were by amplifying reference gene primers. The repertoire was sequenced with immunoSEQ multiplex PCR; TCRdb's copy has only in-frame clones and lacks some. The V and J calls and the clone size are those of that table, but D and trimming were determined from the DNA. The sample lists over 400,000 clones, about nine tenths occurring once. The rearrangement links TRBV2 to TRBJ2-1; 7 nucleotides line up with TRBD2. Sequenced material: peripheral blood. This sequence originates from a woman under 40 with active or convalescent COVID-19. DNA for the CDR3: TGTGCCAGCAGTGGAATGGCGGGAGTAGTCAATGAGCAGTTCTTC. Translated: CASSGMAGVVNEQFF.